This T cell receptor (beta chain) comes out of a study of blood T cell repertoires in COVID-19. Whole-study context: Italy, Spain and the United States were the sources of the convalescent and acute COVID-19 samples. T cells, B-cell-depleted T cells, or PBMCs supplied cDNA or gDNA.

Original data processing: Reference gene primer amplification yielded estimated nucleated cell counts. Measured with immunoSEQ multiplex PCR; TCRdb has only the in-frame clones, and not every one. That table gives V, J and clone size, and the DNA gave D and trimming. The data contain over 600,000 clones, 80% to 90% of them seen just once; the ten biggest clones take up around 0.3%. Germline V CDR1 and CDR2: SNHLY, FYNNEI. V trimming: 7 bases; J trimming: 0 bases; junction bases outside the gene matches: 11. CDR3 length: 17 residues. Sequences were obtained from peripheral blood. The chain employs TRBV2 and TRBJ2-7, with 11 bases matching TRBD1. The receptor was isolated from a woman aged 18-29 years with acute or convalescent COVID-19. The CDR3 DNA reads as TGTGCCAGCACAGAAGGGAGGGGACAGGGGGTCTCCTACGAGCAGTACTTC. It translates to CASTEGRGQGVSYEQYF.